This T cell receptor beta chain was retrieved from a study of CD8 T cells in Susac syndrome. Random hexamers were used to reverse transcribe an amount of roughly 0.5 to 1 ug RNA. A single record per CDR3 protein comes from TCRdb applying MiXCR to the immunoSEQ multiplex PCR reads. This repertoire shows under 200,000 distinct CDR3 sequences, roughly 94% found once; its top ten account for around 0.093%. CDR3 size: 13 residues. V was cut by 6 bases and J by 4 bases, with 12 bases left in between. The chain has TRBV12-3 or TRBV12-4 and TRBJ1-2, with D perhaps matching TRBD1 (6 bases). The sequenced sample was CD4+ T cells from PBMCs. The sequence was obtained from a human donor in good health. The CDR3 is CASRDLGGYGYTF. CDR3 DNA: TGTGCCAGCAGGGACCTAGGGGGCTATGGCTACACCTTC.